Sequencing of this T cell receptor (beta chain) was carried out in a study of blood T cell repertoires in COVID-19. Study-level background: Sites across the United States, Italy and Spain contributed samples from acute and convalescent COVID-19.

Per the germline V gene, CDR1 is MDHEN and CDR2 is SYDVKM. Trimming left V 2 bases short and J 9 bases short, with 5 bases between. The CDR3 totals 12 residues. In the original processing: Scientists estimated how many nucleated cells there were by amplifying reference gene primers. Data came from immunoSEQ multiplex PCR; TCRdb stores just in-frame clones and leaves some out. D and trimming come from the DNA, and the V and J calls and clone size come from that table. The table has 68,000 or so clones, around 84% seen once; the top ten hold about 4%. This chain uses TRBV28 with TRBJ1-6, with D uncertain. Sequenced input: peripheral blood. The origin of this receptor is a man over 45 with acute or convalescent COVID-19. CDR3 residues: CASSLDISPLHF. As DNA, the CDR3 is TGTGCCAGCAGTTTAGACATTTCACCCCTCCACTTT.